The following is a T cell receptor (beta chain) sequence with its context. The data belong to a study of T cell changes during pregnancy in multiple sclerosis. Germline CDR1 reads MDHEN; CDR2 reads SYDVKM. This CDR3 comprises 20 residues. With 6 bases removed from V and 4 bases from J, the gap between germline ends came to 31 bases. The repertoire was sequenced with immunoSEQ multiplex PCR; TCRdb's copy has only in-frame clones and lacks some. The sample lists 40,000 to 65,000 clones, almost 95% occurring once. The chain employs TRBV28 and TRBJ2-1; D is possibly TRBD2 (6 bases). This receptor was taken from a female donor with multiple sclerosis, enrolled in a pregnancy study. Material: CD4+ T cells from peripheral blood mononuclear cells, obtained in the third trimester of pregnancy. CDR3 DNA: TGTGCCAGCAGAGCCCCCTTGGCGGGACGACTCCTACGTGGATACAATGAGCAGTTCTTC. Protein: CASRAPLAGRLLRGYNEQFF. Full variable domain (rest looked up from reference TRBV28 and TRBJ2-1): DVKVTQSSRYLVKRTGEKVFLECVQDMDHENMFWYRQDPGLGLRLIYFSYDVKMKEKGDIPEGYSVSREKKERFSLILESASTNQTSMYLCASRAPLAGRLLRGYNEQFFGPGTRLTVL.